This TCR beta chain came from a study of early T cells in non-severe SARS-CoV-2 infection. The TCR library protocol was used to attach unique molecular identifiers. These identifiers were attached to individual cDNA molecules. TCRdb re-analysed the 5' RACE reads in MiXCR, keeping a single row per CDR3 protein. The sample shows approximately 70,000 distinct CDR3 sequences, 9.5% to 15% of them seen only once. The length of the CDR3 is 16 residues. V shed 4 bases and J 4 bases; nucleotides not matched to a gene: 5. Germline assignment: CDR1 SGHVS and CDR2 FQNEAQ. Here the sequenced sample was whole blood, taken at baseline. The chain carries TRBV7-8 and TRBJ2-2; 11 bases are a match to TRBD1. This TCR was sampled from an adult who was a healthcare worker with PCR-confirmed SARS-CoV-2 infection or an uninfected control (not recorded which). The CDR3 loop reads CASSSGTGGGTGELFF. CDR3 nucleotides: TGTGCCAGCAGCTCAGGGACAGGGGGAGGCACCGGGGAGCTGTTTTTT.